This is a list of T cell receptor beta chains from one sample in a study of T cell repertoires in cytomegalovirus infection. These receptors' targets are unknown. Each CDR3 protein gets one entry after TCRdb re-called the reads with MiXCR. The data show about 480,000 distinct CDR3 sequences, 33% seen once. The specimen was cultured PBMCs, collected from culture after CMV antigen stimulation. These receptors were collected from a human donor in good health (CMV status not recorded). Some clones in this sample may be carry-over from other donors' samples. Both conserved end residues are part of each CDR3. A D gene is named only where the DNA matches it firmly. Size is stated for part of the rows, as once, few or many counts, or as a class when the clone is expanded.

v_gene	abundance	d_gene	j_gene	CDR3nt	CDR3aa
TRBV6-2/TRBV6-3	few	.	TRBJ1-5	TGTGCCAGCCTCTCCGGCAATCAGCCCCAGCATTTT	CASLSGNQPQHF
TRBV7-2	.	.	TRBJ1-1	TGTGCCAGCAGCTTAACGACAAGCAGGTCCCCTGAAGCTTTCTTT	CASSLTTSRSPEAFF
TRBV20-1	.	.	TRBJ1-1	TGCAGTGCTATGCGAAACACTGAAGCTTTCTTT	CSAMRNTEAFF
TRBV29-1	.	TRBD2	TRBJ2-5	TGCAGCACAGTAGCGGGAGCGACCCAGTACTTC	CSTVAGATQYF
TRBV12-3/TRBV12-4	.	.	TRBJ2-1	TGTGCCAGCAACCAGCGGAACTCCTACAATGAGCAGTTCTTC	CASNQRNSYNEQFF
TRBV10-3	.	TRBD2	TRBJ2-3	TGTGCCATCAGGGGAAAGGCGGGAGTGGATGGAGATACGCAGTATTTT	CAIRGKAGVDGDTQYF
TRBV19	many	.	TRBJ1-5	TGTGCCAGTAGTACAACAGGGATACAGCCCCAGCATTTT	CASSTTGIQPQHF
TRBV7-6	.	.	TRBJ2-2	TGTGCCAGCAGCTTGATGGAGAACACCGGGGAGCTGTTTTTT	CASSLMENTGELFF
TRBV2	.	TRBD1	TRBJ1-1	TGTGCCAGCAGGGACAGGTCCGGCATCACTGAAGCTTTCTTT	CASRDRSGITEAFF
TRBV5-6	.	TRBD1	TRBJ1-6	TGTGCCAGCAGCCCTACCTTGGGGGACAGAGCGAAAAATTCACCCCTCCACTTT	CASSPTLGDRAKNSPLHF
TRBV6-1	.	.	TRBJ1-6	TGTGCCAGCAGTGAAAAGGTTTGGGGAGGGAATTCACCCCTCCACTTT	CASSEKVWGGNSPLHF
TRBV4-1	.	.	TRBJ2-7	TGCGCCAGCAGCCAAGTCTACGGACAGAACTACGAGCAGTACTTC	CASSQVYGQNYEQYF
TRBV25-1	.	.	TRBJ1-1	TGTGCCAGCAGTGGCCCCCGTGGAGGAACTGAAGCTTTCTTT	CASSGPRGGTEAFF
TRBV25-1	few	TRBD1	TRBJ1-6	TGTGCCAGTTCGGACAGGGCCAGCTCCTATAATTCACCCCTCCACTTT	CASSDRASSYNSPLHF
TRBV12-3/TRBV12-4	.	.	TRBJ2-7	TGTGCCAGCAGTTTAGATATGGGGCGCGTTTCCTACGAGCAGTACTTC	CASSLDMGRVSYEQYF
TRBV12-3/TRBV12-4	few	.	TRBJ1-2	TGTGCCAGCAACCCGCAGTCAGGGAACTATGGCTACACCTTC	CASNPQSGNYGYTF
TRBV25-1	.	TRBD2	TRBJ2-5	TGTGCCAGCGTAACTAGCGGGAGTATAAAGACCCAGTACTTC	CASVTSGSIKTQYF
TRBV29-1	few	.	TRBJ2-1	TGCAGCGTCTCCCGGGACACCGACAATGAGCAGTTCTTC	CSVSRDTDNEQFF
TRBV7-3	.	.	TRBJ2-5	TGTGCCAGCAGCTTCTTTGTAGGGGAGGCCCAGTACTTC	CASSFFVGEAQYF
TRBV14	few	TRBD2	TRBJ2-5	TGTGCCAGCAGCCTGAGACGGACTAGCAGGGAGACCCAGTACTTC	CASSLRRTSRETQYF
TRBV15	few	.	TRBJ2-3	TGTGCCACCAGCGGAGCGCGACGCGCCAATACGCAGTATTTT	CATSGARRANTQYF
TRBV11-2	.	.	TRBJ2-3	TGTGCCAGCAGCTTAGACGACCGTGCTCGGGGACAAGATACGCAGTATTTT	CASSLDDRARGQDTQYF
TRBV20-1	few	TRBD1	TRBJ1-2	TGCAGTGCCCAGGGGACAGGCTATGGCTACACCTTC	CSAQGTGYGYTF
TRBV7-2	.	.	TRBJ2-5	TGTGCCAGCAGCTCGAAGGGAGGAGAGACCCAGTACTTC	CASSSKGGETQYF
TRBV12-3/TRBV12-4	few	.	TRBJ2-2	TGTGCCAGCAGTCCCCGACAGAACGGGGAGCTGTTTTTT	CASSPRQNGELFF
TRBV7-3	many	TRBD2	TRBJ2-1	TGTGCCAGCAGCTCGGGACTAGCGGGAGATGAGCAGTTCTTC	CASSSGLAGDEQFF
TRBV10-3	.	.	TRBJ2-5	TGTGCCATCAGTGATGGAGGTGCTTGGGAGACCCAGTACTTC	CAISDGGAWETQYF
TRBV23-1	.	TRBD2	TRBJ2-5	TGCGCCAGCAGTAAAGGGAGGGAGGTAAATCTCCAAGAGACCCAGTACTTC	CASSKGREVNLQETQYF
TRBV7-2	few	.	TRBJ1-2	TGTGCCAGCAGCCTAACAACTTATGGCTACACCTTC	CASSLTTYGYTF
TRBV10-2	.	TRBD2	TRBJ2-5	TGCGCCAGCAGTGTTACTAGCGGGGGCCAAGAGACCCAGTACTTC	CASSVTSGGQETQYF
TRBV6-5	.	TRBD2	TRBJ2-7	TGTGCCAGCCGACTAGCGGGAGACTACGAGCAGTACTTC	CASRLAGDYEQYF
TRBV7-2	few	.	TRBJ1-2	TGTGCCAGCAGCTTGGGCCCTCCAAGCTATGGCTACACCTTC	CASSLGPPSYGYTF
TRBV15	.	.	TRBJ2-1	TGTGCCACCAGTATCCTCGGAAGCTCCTACAATGAGCAGTTCTTC	CATSILGSSYNEQFF
TRBV7-6	few	.	TRBJ2-1	TGTGCCAGCAGCCTCTTTTTCGGGGGTGATTACAATGAGCAGTTCTTC	CASSLFFGGDYNEQFF
TRBV5-6	few	TRBD1	TRBJ1-5	TGTGCCAGCAGTGTGTCAGGGGGGGATCAGCCCCAGCATTTT	CASSVSGGDQPQHF
TRBV27	.	TRBD1	TRBJ2-7	TGTGCCAGCAGTGAGACAGGGACCTACGAGCAGTACTTC	CASSETGTYEQYF
TRBV7-6	.	.	TRBJ2-7	TGTGCCAGCAGCTTTCCCTCGACGGGATCAGACTACGAGCAGTACTTC	CASSFPSTGSDYEQYF
TRBV7-2	few	.	TRBJ2-7	TGTGCCAGCAGCTCTAGTCCCTTCTCCTACGAGCAGTACTTC	CASSSSPFSYEQYF
TRBV5-4	few	TRBD2	TRBJ2-5	TGTGCCAGCAGCCTCGGACTAGCGGTGACTGAGACCCAGTACTTC	CASSLGLAVTETQYF
TRBV7-2	few	.	TRBJ2-5	TGTGCCAGCAGCTTAATGAGGACATCAGAGACCCAGTACTTC	CASSLMRTSETQYF